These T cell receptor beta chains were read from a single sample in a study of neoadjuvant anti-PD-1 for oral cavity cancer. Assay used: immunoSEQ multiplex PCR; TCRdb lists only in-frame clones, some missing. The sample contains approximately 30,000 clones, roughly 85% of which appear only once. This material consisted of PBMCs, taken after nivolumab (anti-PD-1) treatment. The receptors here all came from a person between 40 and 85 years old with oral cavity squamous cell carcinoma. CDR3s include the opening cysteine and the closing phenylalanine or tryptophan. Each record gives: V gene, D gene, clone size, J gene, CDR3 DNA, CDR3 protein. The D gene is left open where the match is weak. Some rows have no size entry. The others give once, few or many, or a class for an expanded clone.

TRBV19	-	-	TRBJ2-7	TGTGCCAGCCAGGACAACTCCTACGAGCAGTACTTC	CASQDNSYEQYF
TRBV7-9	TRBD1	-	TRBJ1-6	TGTGCCAGCAGCCTACGGACAGGGGCTTTCGAATCACCCCTCCACTTT	CASSLRTGAFESPLHF
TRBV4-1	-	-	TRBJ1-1	TGCGCCAGCAGCCAAGACTCTAGGGCCTGGACTGAAGCTTTCTTT	CASSQDSRAWTEAFF
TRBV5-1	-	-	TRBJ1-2	TGCGCCAGCAGCTTAGAGGTGGTGGGCTATGGCTACACCTTC	CASSLEVVGYGYTF
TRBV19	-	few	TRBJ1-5	TGTGCCAGTAGTCCGAACCGGGACCTCAGAAGCAATCAGCCCCAGCATTTT	CASSPNRDLRSNQPQHF
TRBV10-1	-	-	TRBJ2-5	TGCGCCAGCAGTGAGTCGATTGACGGACAAGAGACCCAGTACTTC	CASSESIDGQETQYF
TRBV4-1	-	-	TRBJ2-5	TGCGCCAGCAGCCAAGGACTAGTCGGAGCAGAGACCCAGTACTTC	CASSQGLVGAETQYF
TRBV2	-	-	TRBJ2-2	TGTGCCAGCAGTGTTTCCGGGGTTACCGGGGAGCTGTTTTTT	CASSVSGVTGELFF
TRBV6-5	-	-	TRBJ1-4	TGTGCCAGCAGTCCCGGACAGCAGAATGAAAAACTGTTTTTT	CASSPGQQNEKLFF
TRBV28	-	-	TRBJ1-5	TGTGCCAGCAGTCACCCCCCGACGGGATTCAATCAGCCCCAGCATTTT	CASSHPPTGFNQPQHF
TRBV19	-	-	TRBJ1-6	TGTGCCAGTAGTGCCCCAGGGCTACAGCCCCTCCACTTT	CASSAPGLQPLHF
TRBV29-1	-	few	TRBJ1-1	TGCAGCGCCCGAAGAGTACAGGATAACACTGAAGCTTTCTTT	CSARRVQDNTEAFF
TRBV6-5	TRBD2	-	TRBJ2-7	TGTGCCAGCAGAAGGACTAGCGGGGGTTACGAGCAGTACTTC	CASRRTSGGYEQYF
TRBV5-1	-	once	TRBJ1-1	TGCGCCAGCAGCTTGAAGCTCACAGGAATGGCTTTCTTT	CASSLKLTGMAFF
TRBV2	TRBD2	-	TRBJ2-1	TGTGCCAGCAGTGAGCGGGACTACTCCTCCTACAATGAGCAGTTCTTC	CASSERDYSSYNEQFF
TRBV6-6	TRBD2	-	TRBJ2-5	TGTGCCAGCAGCCAGTGGACTAGCGGGGGGGAGACCCAGTACTTC	CASSQWTSGGETQYF